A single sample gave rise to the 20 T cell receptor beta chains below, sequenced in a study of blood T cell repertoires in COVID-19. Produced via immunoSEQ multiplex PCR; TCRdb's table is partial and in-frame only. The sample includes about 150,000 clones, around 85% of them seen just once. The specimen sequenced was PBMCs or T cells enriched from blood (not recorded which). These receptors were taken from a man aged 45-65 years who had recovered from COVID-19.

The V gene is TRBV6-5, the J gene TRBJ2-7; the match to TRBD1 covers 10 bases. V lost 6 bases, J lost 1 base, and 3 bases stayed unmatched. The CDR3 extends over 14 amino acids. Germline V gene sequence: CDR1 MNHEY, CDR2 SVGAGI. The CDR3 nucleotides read TGTGCCAGCAGGGGACAGGGGCTTTCCTACGAGCAGTACTTC. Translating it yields CASRGQGLSYEQYF.

The CDR3 DNA reads TGCGCCAGCAGCCAAGATGCCCAGGCAACCTATGGCTACACCTTC. Its translation is CASSQDAQATYGYTF. V usage is TRBV4-3 and J usage is TRBJ1-2; D gene ambiguous. Trimming cost V 0 bases and J 4 bases, with 12 bases left between them. Germline values: CDR1 LGHNA, CDR2 YSLEER. This CDR3 is built from 15 residues.

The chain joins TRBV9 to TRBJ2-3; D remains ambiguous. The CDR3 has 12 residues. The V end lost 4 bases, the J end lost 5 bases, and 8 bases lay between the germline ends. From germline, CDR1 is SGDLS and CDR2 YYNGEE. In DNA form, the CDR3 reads TGTGCCAGCAGCCCCTATCTAGATACGCAGTATTTT. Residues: CASSPYLDTQYF.

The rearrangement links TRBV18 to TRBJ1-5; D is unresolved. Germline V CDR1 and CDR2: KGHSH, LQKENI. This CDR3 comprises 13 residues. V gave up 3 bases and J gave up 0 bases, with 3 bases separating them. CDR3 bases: TGTGCCAGCTCACCGGCTAGCAATCAGCCCCAGCATTTT. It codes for CASSPASNQPQHF.

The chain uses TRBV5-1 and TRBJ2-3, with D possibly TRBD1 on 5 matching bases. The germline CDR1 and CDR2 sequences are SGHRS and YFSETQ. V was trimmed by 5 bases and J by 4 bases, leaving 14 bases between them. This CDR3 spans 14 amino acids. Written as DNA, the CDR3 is TGCGCCAGCAGTGGCAGGGATGGCCCAGATACGCAGTATTTT. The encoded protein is CASSGRDGPDTQYF. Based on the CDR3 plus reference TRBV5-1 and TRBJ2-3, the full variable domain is KAGVTQTPRYLIKTRGQQVTLSCSPISGHRSVSWYQQTPGQGLQFLFEYFSETQRNKGNFPGRFSGRQFSNSRSEMNVSTLELGDSALYLCASSGRDGPDTQYFGPGTRLTVL.

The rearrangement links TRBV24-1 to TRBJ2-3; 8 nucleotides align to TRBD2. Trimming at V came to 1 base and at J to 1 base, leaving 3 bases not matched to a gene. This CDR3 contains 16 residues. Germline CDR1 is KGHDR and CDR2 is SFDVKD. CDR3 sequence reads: CATSDFAGGGTDTQYF. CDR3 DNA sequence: TGTGCCACCAGTGATTTCGCGGGGGGCGGCACAGATACGCAGTATTTT.

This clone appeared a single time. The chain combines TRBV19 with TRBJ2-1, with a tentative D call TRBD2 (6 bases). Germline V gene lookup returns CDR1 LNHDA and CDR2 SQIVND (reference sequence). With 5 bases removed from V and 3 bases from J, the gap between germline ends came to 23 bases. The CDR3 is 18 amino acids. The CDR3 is CASSPRRGRKKSYNEQFF. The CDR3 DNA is TGTGCCAGTAGTCCAAGGAGGGGCAGAAAAAAAAGCTACAATGAGCAGTTCTTC.

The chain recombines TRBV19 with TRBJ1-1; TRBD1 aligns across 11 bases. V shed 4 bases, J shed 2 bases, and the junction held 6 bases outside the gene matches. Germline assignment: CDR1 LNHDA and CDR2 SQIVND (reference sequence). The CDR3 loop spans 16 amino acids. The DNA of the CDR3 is TGTGCCAGTAGTACCCGGACAGGGGGCTTTAACACTGAAGCTTTCTTT. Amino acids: CASSTRTGGFNTEAFF.

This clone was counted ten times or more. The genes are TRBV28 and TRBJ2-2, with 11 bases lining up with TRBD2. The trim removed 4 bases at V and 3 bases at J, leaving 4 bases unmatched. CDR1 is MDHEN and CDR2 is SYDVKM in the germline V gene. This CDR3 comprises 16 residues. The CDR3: CASSSLLAGDTGELFF. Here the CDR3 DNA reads TGTGCCAGCAGTTCACTACTAGCGGGGGACACCGGGGAGCTGTTTTTT.

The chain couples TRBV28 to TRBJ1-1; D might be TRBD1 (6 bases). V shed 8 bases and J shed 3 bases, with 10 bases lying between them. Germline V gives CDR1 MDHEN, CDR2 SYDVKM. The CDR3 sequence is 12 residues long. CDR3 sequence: CASRYRDTEAFF. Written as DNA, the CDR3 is TGTGCCAGCCGTTACAGGGACACTGAAGCTTTCTTT.

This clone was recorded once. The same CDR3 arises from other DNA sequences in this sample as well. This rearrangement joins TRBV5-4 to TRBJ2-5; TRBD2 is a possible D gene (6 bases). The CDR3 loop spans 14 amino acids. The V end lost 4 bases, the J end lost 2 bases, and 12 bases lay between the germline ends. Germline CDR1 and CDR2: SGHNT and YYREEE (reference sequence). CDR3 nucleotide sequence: TGTGCCAGCAGCACGGGGACTTCGCAAGAGACCCAGTACTTC. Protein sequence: CASSTGTSQETQYF. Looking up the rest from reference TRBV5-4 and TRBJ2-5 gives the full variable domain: ETGVTQSPTHLIKTRGQQVTLRCSSQSGHNTVSWYQQALGQGPQFIFQYYREEENGRGNFPPRFSGLQFPNYSSELNVNALELDDSALYLCASSTGTSQETQYFGPGTRLLVL.

DNA for the CDR3: TGTGCCAGCAGTTTAGTGGGCCTCGACGCGACCCAGCATTTT. Its protein product is CASSLVGLDATQHF. This chain joins TRBV27 and TRBJ1-5; no clear D. Germline-derived CDR1 and CDR2 are MNHEY and SMNVEV (reference sequence). Trimming removed 2 bases from V and 11 bases from J, with 16 bases in between. This CDR3 region has 14 residues.

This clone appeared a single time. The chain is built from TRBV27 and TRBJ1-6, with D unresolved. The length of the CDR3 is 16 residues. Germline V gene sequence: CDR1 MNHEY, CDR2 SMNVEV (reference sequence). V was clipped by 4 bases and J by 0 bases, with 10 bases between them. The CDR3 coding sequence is TGTGCCAGCAGTTCCCAAGGGAGCTCCTATAATTCACCCCTCCACTTT. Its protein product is CASSSQGSSYNSPLHF.

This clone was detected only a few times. CDR3: CASSASQGSEQYF. Here the CDR3 DNA reads TGTGCCAGTAGTGCTTCACAGGGTTCCGAGCAGTACTTC. The chain couples TRBV19 to TRBJ2-7; TRBD1 is a possible D gene (6 bases). The ends were cut back, 5 bases at V and 6 bases at J, with 14 bases in the middle. The CDR3 has 13 residues. The germline V gene has CDR1 LNHDA and CDR2 SQIVND (reference sequence).

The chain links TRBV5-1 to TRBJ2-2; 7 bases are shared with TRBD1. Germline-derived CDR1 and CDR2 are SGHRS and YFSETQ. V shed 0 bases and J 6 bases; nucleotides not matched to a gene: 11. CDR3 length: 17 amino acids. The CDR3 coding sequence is TGCGCCAGCAGCTTGGAAAAAAACAGGGGCATCGCCGGGGAGCTGTTTTTT. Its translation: CASSLEKNRGIAGELFF. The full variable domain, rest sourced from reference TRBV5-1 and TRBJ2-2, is KAGVTQTPRYLIKTRGQQVTLSCSPISGHRSVSWYQQTPGQGLQFLFEYFSETQRNKGNFPGRFSGRQFSNSRSEMNVSTLELGDSALYLCASSLEKNRGIAGELFFGEGSRLTVL.

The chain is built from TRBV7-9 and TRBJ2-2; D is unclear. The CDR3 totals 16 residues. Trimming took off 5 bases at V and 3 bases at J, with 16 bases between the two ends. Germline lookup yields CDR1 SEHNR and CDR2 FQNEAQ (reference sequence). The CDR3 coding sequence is TGTGCCAGCAGCCCTTCCCCACAGAGTGACACCGGGGAGCTGTTTTTT. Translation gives CASSPSPQSDTGELFF.

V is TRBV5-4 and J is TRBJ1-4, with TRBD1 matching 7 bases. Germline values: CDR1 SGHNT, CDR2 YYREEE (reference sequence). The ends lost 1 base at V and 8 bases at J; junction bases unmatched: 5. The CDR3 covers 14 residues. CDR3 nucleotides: TGTGCCAGCAGCTTGAGAGGGGGCGCGGAAAAACTGTTTTTT. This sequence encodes CASSLRGGAEKLFF.

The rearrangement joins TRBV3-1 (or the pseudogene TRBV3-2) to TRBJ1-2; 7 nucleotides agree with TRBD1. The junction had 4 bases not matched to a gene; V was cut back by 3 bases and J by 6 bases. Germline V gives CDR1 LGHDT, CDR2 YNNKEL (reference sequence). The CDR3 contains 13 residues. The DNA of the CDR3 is TGTGCCAGCAGCCATAGGACAGGAGATGGCTACACCTTC. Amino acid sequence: CASSHRTGDGYTF.

CDR3 loop: CASSAGLAGGLITGELFF. CDR3 nucleotides: TGTGCCAGCAGCGCCGGACTAGCGGGGGGGCTCATCACCGGGGAGCTGTTTTTT. V usage is TRBV9 and J usage is TRBJ2-2; 15 bases match TRBD2. J lost 4 bases, V lost 3 bases, and 7 bases had no gene match. CDR1 is SGDLS and CDR2 is YYNGEE in the germline V gene. The CDR3 totals 18 residues.

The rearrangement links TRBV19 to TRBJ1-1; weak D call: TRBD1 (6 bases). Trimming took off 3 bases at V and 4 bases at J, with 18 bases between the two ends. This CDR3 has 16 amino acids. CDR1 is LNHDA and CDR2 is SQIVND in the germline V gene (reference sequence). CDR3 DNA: TGTGCCAGTAGTATTTTAGGAGAACTAGGGGGCACTGAAGCTTTCTTT. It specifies CASSILGELGGTEAFF. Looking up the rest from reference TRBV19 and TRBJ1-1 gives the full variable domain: DGGITQSPKYLFRKEGQNVTLSCEQNLNHDAMYWYRQDPGQGLRLIYYSQIVNDFQKGDIAEGYSVSREKKESFPLTVTSAQKNPTAFYLCASSILGELGGTEAFFGQGTRLTVV.